This T cell receptor beta chain comes out of a study of blood T cell repertoires in COVID-19. Looking at the study overall: Some COVID-19 samples were acute and others convalescent; all came from the United States, Italy and Spain. Sample material is recorded as cDNA or gDNA derived from T cells, B-cell-depleted T cells, or PBMCs.

Under the authors' procedure: It was from reference gene primer amplification that nucleated cell counts were estimated. The method was immunoSEQ multiplex PCR; TCRdb's version includes in-frame clones alone and lacks a portion of them. Clone size and the V and J calls come from that table; the DNA yielded D and trimming. The sample lists 100,000 to 150,000 clones, 85% occurring once. This CDR3 spans 17 amino acids. V lost 0 bases to trimming and J lost 0 bases, with 11 bases between them. CDR1 is MGHRA, CDR2 YSYEKL, per germline. Specimen: peripheral blood. The chain recombines TRBV4-1 with TRBJ2-2; D is perhaps TRBD1 (5 bases). This clonotype was sampled from a man in his fifties or sixties with acute or convalescent COVID-19. The CDR3 DNA sequence: TGCGCCAGCAGCCAAGATCGAGACAGCGCGAACACCGGGGAGCTGTTTTTT. It is translated as CASSQDRDSANTGELFF.